What follows are 10 T cell receptor beta chains derived from one specimen sequenced in a study of cytomegalovirus exposure and HLA in healthy donors. TCRdb keeps only in-frame clones here, not all; method: immunoSEQ multiplex PCR. The table lists some 98,000 clones, roughly nine tenths of them singletons. The sample comprised PBMCs. Source of these receptors: a woman aged 25 to 39 in good health and CMV-seronegative.

This chain uses TRBV15 with TRBJ1-1; D unresolved. With 4 bases removed from V and 0 bases from J, the gap between germline ends came to 6 bases. The CDR3 runs to 13 residues. The germline CDR1 and CDR2 sequences are LNHNV and YYDKDF (reference sequence). CDR3 in DNA: TGTGCCACCAGCAAGACTGTGAACACTGAAGCTTTCTTT. Translated: CATSKTVNTEAFF. The variable domain in full, with the rest retrieved from reference TRBV15 and TRBJ1-1, is DAMVIQNPRYQVTQFGKPVTLSCSQTLNHNVMYWYQQKSSQAPKLLFHYYDKDFNNEADTPDNFQSRRPNTSFCFLDIRSPGLGDTAMYLCATSKTVNTEAFFGQGTRLTVV.

The V gene is TRBV19, the J gene TRBJ2-1; D is unresolved. Germline V gives CDR1 LNHDA, CDR2 SQIVND (reference sequence). The CDR3 loop spans 14 amino acids. The V end was cut by 0 bases, the J end by 5 bases, with 8 bases between. CDR3 amino acids: CASSIDLGNNEQFF. The CDR3 DNA sequence: TGTGCCAGTAGTATAGACCTAGGTAACAATGAGCAGTTCTTC.

This clone turned up a few times. The genes are TRBV28 and TRBJ1-5; 7 nucleotides align to TRBD1. This CDR3 comprises 14 residues. V dropped 7 bases and J dropped 5; count of bases not matched to a gene: 8. From germline, CDR1 is MDHEN and CDR2 SYDVKM. The CDR3 bases are TGTGCCAGCAACCCCGACAGGGAGGATCAGCCCCAGCATTTT. It yields the protein CASNPDREDQPQHF.

V usage is TRBV11-2 and J usage is TRBJ1-5; D gene ambiguous. V lost 3 bases, J lost 2 bases, and 8 bases lay in between. The germline V gene encodes CDR1 SGHAT and CDR2 FQNNGV. This CDR3 region has 14 residues. CDR3 loop: CASSFNLGNQPQHF. The CDR3, as DNA: TGTGCCAGCAGCTTTAATTTAGGCAATCAGCCCCAGCATTTT.

The chain uses TRBV5-1 and TRBJ1-1, with 7 bases fitting TRBD1. Germline trimming cut 0 bases from V and 10 bases from J; bases unmatched to any gene: 9. The germline V gene has CDR1 SGHRS and CDR2 YFSETQ. The CDR3 sequence is 14 residues long. This CDR3 is CASSLAPDRALAFF. Here the CDR3 DNA reads TGCGCCAGCAGCTTGGCACCAGACAGGGCTCTAGCTTTCTTT.

The chain recombines TRBV9 with TRBJ2-2; D possibly corresponds to TRBD2 (6 bases). The CDR3 sequence is 17 residues long. V was pared by 0 bases and J by 1 base, with 13 bases between. Germline V CDR1 and CDR2: SGDLS, YYNGEE. In nucleotides, the CDR3 is TGTGCCAGCAGCGTAGCTCCGGGGGACCTGAACACCGGGGAGCTGTTTTTT. Residues: CASSVAPGDLNTGELFF.

The V gene is TRBV15, the J gene TRBJ1-1, with 9 positions matching TRBD1. The CDR3 is made up of 14 amino acids. Germline CDR1 and CDR2: LNHNV and YYDKDF (reference sequence). The junction had 6 bases not matched to a gene; V was cut back by 7 bases and J by 3 bases. The CDR3 DNA reads as TGTGCCACCAAGGGACAGGGACGGGACACTGAAGCTTTCTTT. Protein: CATKGQGRDTEAFF.

The chain employs TRBV7-2 and TRBJ2-5; D unclear. CDR3 length: 17 residues. Trimming left V 2 bases short and J 4 bases short, with 20 bases between. Germline V gene sequence: CDR1 SGHTA, CDR2 FQGNSA. CDR3 sequence reads: CASSLFNTWAVGETQYF. The DNA of the CDR3 is TGTGCCAGCAGCTTATTCAATACGTGGGCCGTAGGAGAGACCCAGTACTTC.

This rearrangement joins TRBV7-9 to TRBJ1-1, with a weak D call TRBD1 (6 bases). The CDR3 length is 13 residues. Germline V gives CDR1 SEHNR, CDR2 FQNEAQ (reference sequence). Trimming stripped 5 bases from V and 3 bases from J, with 10 bases between. CDR3 coding DNA: TGTGCCAGCAGCATCAGGGGAGACACTGAAGCTTTCTTT. It yields the protein CASSIRGDTEAFF.

The chain combines TRBV27 with TRBJ1-1, with 8 bases aligning to TRBD1. This CDR3 spans 15 amino acids. V shed 7 bases, J shed 2 bases, and the junction held 9 bases outside the gene matches. Germline lookup yields CDR1 MNHEY and CDR2 SMNVEV (reference sequence). CDR3 in amino acids: CASIRTGSLNTEAFF. Here the CDR3 DNA reads TGTGCCAGCATAAGGACAGGGTCCCTAAACACTGAAGCTTTCTTT.